This TCR beta chain is drawn from a study of identical twins. The table lists this clonotype with a few counts. MiXCR was run by TCRdb on the 5' RACE reads, yielding one entry per CDR3 protein. This sample has roughly 720,000 distinct CDR3 sequences, with 15% to 20% found just once. The V segment lost 6 bases and the J segment 8 bases; nucleotides outside the gene matches: 11. This CDR3 has 15 residues. CDR1 is SGHRS, CDR2 YFSETQ, per germline. These same data were also listed under a study on T cells expressing NK-cell markers.

The V gene is TRBV5-1, the J gene TRBJ2-1, with TRBD2 matching over 10 bases. Material for sequencing was PBMCs. The TCR sequence derives from a woman younger than 30 in good health. In DNA form, the CDR3 reads TGCGCCAGCACCCCACTAGCGGGATTTAGGTATGAGCAGTTCTTC. Protein sequence: CASTPLAGFRYEQFF.